The clone carrying this TCR beta chain appeared once. Its specificity is unknown. The CDR3 sequence is 14 residues long. These data come from a study of shared clonotypes between healthy human individuals. About the study: The people who gave samples were a couple of women and a few men aged 18 to 49.

Overall study findings and caveats: Against clonotypes common to all four donors, non-shared ones had lower generation probabilities. The sampled material consisted only of blood, and tissue repertoires are likely to differ.

TCRdb keeps only in-frame clones here, not all; method: immunoSEQ multiplex PCR. In the table there are roughly 640,000 clones, approximately 79% of which are singletons. The rearrangement links TRBV21-1 to TRBJ2-7; the D call of TRBD2 is as the table states it, not checked on the DNA. TRBV21-1 is a known pseudogene. What was sequenced was memory CD4+ T cells sorted from blood. The sample's subset: CD45RA-negative fraction. The sequence came from a young woman in good health. The CDR3 loop reads CASRKGGSSYEQYF. Written as DNA, the CDR3 is TGTGCCAGCAGAAAGGGCGGGAGCTCCTACGAGCAGTACTTC.